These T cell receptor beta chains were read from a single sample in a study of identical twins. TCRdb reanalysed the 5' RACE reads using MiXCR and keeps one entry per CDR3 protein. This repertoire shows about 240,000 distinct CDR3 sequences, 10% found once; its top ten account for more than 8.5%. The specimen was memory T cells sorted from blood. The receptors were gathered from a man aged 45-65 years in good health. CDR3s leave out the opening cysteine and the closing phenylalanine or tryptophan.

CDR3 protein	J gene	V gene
ASSLWDRYNEQF	TRBJ2-1	TRBV28
ASSRRGSQPYEQY	TRBJ2-7	TRBV12-3/TRBV12-4
ASSRDTETQY	TRBJ2-5	TRBV7-2
SAGTSIWSDTQY	TRBJ2-3	TRBV20-1
ASSPSLSTDTQY	TRBJ2-3	TRBV11-3
ASSRWAGTGEINEQF	TRBJ2-1	TRBV11-2
ASRGTSGYGYT	TRBJ1-2	TRBV10-2
ASSYHPSGAYEQY	TRBJ2-7	TRBV6-5
ASSILTGYNEQF	TRBJ2-1	TRBV5-1
ASSPQPGHNTDTQY	TRBJ2-3	TRBV4-1
ASSDRDTNSYEQY	TRBJ2-7	TRBV2
ASSYLYGSGELF	TRBJ2-2	TRBV6-5
ASSSLERGGGELF	TRBJ2-2	TRBV28
ASSLAGQNTDTQY	TRBJ2-3	TRBV5-1
ASSLWTSNEQF	TRBJ2-1	TRBV7-9
ASSSQDGDSGNTIY	TRBJ1-3	TRBV27
ASSTRTGVYPGELF	TRBJ2-2	TRBV11-2
ASSRPPSKDTQY	TRBJ2-3	TRBV7-2
ASSSGTGSTDTQY	TRBJ2-3	TRBV28
ASSVGQDRVTKTQY	TRBJ2-5	TRBV9
ASSPETPTYEQY	TRBJ2-7	TRBV5-5
ASSLTSGGFVVADTQY	TRBJ2-3	TRBV11-2
ASSYKGGTGELF	TRBJ2-2	TRBV11-2
ASSPIRNYEQY	TRBJ2-7	TRBV18
AISTRRGGSTDTQY	TRBJ2-3	TRBV10-3
ASSQATGLAGGYNEEF	TRBJ2-1	TRBV4-3
ASSLARGNTEAF	TRBJ1-1	TRBV5-1
ASSPGQVTDTQY	TRBJ2-3	TRBV5-1
ASSRSSAGGAYEQF	TRBJ2-1	TRBV12-3/TRBV12-4